The source of this T cell receptor (beta chain) is a study of multiple sclerosis patients with progressive multifocal leukoencephalopathy. Time point given: about a year of natalizumab therapy. Prior interferon beta treatment was universal, and the PML patients were all female. Every PCR reaction included synthetic inline CDR3 controls for all V-J pairings. The method was immunoSEQ multiplex PCR; TCRdb's version includes in-frame clones alone and lacks a portion of them. The sample includes some 27,000 clones, roughly 90% of them seen just once. This CDR3 is 14 amino acids long. The germline gives CDR1 SGDLS, CDR2 YYNGEE. V lost 3 bases to trimming and J lost 0 bases, with 7 bases between them. In the case of this clone: Its antigen is unidentified.

Overall study findings and caveats: Preferential TRBV-TRBJ pairings or common gene usage were not detected at PML.

This chain joins TRBV9 and TRBJ2-4; D gene uncertain. The sequence was obtained from a human donor with multiple sclerosis. The input for sequencing was PBMCs, taken from a patient treated with natalizumab. CDR3 region: CASSGQLAKNIQYF. In DNA form, the CDR3 reads TGTGCCAGCAGCGGACAACTAGCCAAAAACATTCAGTACTTC. Full variable domain (outside the CDR3, taken from reference TRBV9 and TRBJ2-4): DSGVTQTPKHLITATGQRVTLRCSPRSGDLSVYWYQQSLDQGLQFLIQYYNGEERAKGNILERFSAQQFPDLHSELNLSSLELGDSALYFCASSGQLAKNIQYFGAGTRLSVL.